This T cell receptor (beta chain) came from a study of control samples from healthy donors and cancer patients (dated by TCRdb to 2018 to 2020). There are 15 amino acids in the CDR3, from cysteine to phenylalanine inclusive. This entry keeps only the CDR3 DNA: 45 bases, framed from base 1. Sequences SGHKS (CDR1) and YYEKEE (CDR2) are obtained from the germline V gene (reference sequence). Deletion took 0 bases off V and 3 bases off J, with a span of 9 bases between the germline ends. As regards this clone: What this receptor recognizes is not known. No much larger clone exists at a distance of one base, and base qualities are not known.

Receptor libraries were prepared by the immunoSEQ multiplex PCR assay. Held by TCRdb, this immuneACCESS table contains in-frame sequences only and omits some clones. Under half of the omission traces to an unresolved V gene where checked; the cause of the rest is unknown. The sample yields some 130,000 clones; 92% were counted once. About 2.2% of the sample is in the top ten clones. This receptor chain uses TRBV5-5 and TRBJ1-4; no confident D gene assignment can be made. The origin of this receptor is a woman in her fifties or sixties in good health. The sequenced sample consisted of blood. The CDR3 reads CASSLGDTPNEKLFF. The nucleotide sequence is TGTGCCAGCAGCTTGGGAGACACTCCTAATGAAAAACTGTTTTTT.